This T cell receptor beta chain was recorded in a study of blood T cell repertoires in COVID-19. Method: immunoSEQ multiplex PCR; TCRdb's copy keeps in-frame clones and lacks some. The repertoire includes some 90,000 clones, less than 90% of them detected once, and 18% sits in the top ten. V lost 9 bases and J lost 3; bases outside the gene matches: 8. The CDR3 is made up of 14 amino acids. Per the germline V gene, CDR1 is SNHLY and CDR2 is FYNNEI. The chain is built from TRBV2 and TRBJ1-5; 7 bases are a match to TRBD1. The specimen was peripheral blood. The source of this sequence is a woman over 75 with acute or convalescent COVID-19. CDR3 sequence (DNA): TGTGCCAGTTCCGGGACAGTGCTCAATCAGCCCCAGCATTTT. This encodes CASSGTVLNQPQHF.